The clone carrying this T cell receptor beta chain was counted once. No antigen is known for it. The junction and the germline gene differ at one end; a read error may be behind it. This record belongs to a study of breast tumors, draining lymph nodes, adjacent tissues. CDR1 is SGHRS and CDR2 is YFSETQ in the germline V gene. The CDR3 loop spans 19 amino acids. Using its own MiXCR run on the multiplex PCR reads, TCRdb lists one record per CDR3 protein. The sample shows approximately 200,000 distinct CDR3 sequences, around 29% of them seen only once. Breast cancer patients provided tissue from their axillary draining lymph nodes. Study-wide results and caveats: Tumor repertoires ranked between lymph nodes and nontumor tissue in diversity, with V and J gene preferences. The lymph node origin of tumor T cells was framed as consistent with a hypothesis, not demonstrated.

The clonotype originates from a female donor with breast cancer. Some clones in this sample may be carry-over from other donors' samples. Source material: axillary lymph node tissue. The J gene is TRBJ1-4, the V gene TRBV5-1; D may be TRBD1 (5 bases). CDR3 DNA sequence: TGCGTCAGCAGCTTACGCCCCATCCAGGGCCCTACAACTAATGAAAAACTGTTTTTT. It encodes CVSSLRPIQGPTTNEKLFF.